The 12 T cell receptor beta chains given below trace back to one sample, sequenced in a study of shared clonotypes between healthy human individuals. TCRdb's table, derived via immunoSEQ multiplex PCR, lists solely in-frame clones and lacks some. The sample contains some 2,000,000 clones, approximately 94% of which appear only once. The sample was naive CD4+ T cells sorted from blood. Subset denoted: CD45RA+ positively selected. These receptors were obtained from a man younger than 35 in good health.

V is TRBV10-2 and J is TRBJ1-6; no reliable D call. Germline V gives CDR1 WSHSY, CDR2 SAAADI. CDR3 length equals 13 residues. Trimming removed 3 bases from V and 6 bases from J, with 6 bases in between. The CDR3 region has the DNA TGCGCCAGCAGTGACCAGGCTAATTCACCCCTCCACTTT. Translating it yields CASSDQANSPLHF.

This sequence joins TRBV7-2 and TRBJ2-1; 9 nucleotides align to TRBD2. Germline V gene sequence: CDR1 SGHTA, CDR2 FQGNSA. The CDR3 sequence is 16 residues long. Germline trimming cut 5 bases from V and 5 bases from J; bases unmatched to any gene: 10. The DNA of the CDR3 is TGTGCCAGCAGCCGTTCAGCGCGGGAGGGACACAATGAGCAGTTCTTC. It codes for CASSRSAREGHNEQFF.

The V call is TRBV10-3, the J call TRBJ2-3; D possibly matches TRBD1 or TRBD2 (5 bases each). The CDR3 sequence is 16 residues long. Germline values: CDR1 ENHRY, CDR2 SYGVKD. The V end lost 6 bases, the J end lost 4 bases, and 20 bases lay between the germline ends. The DNA of the CDR3 is TGTGCCATCAGGACCTCAGGGACGGAACACGCAGATACGCAGTATTTT. Its protein product is CAIRTSGTEHADTQYF.

The count of this clone is one. The chain links TRBV4-1 to TRBJ2-1, with 8 bases identical to TRBD2. Trimming cost V 2 bases and J 5 bases; bases outside gene matches: 17. The CDR3 contains 19 residues. CDR1 and CDR2 (germline): MGHRA, YSYEKL. The CDR3 DNA is TGCGCCAGCAGCCAACTTCCCCCGGGAGGGCCTCTTAATAACAATGAGCAGTTCTTC. Protein product: CASSQLPPGGPLNNNEQFF.

This clone was seen only once. The rearrangement uses TRBV7-2 and TRBJ2-1; 9 positions match TRBD2. From germline, CDR1 is SGHTA and CDR2 FQGNSA. The CDR3 spans 16 residues. After removal of 1 base from V and 3 bases from J, the junction contained 4 bases not matched to a gene. The CDR3: CASSLVAGGLYNEQFF. CDR3 nucleotide sequence: TGTGCCAGCAGCTTAGTTGCGGGAGGGCTCTACAATGAGCAGTTCTTC. Full variable domain (missing parts from reference TRBV7-2 and TRBJ2-1): GAGVSQSPSNKVTEKGKDVELRCDPISGHTALYWYRQSLGQGLEFLIYFQGNSAPDKSGLPSDRFSAERTGGSVSTLTIQRTQQEDSAVYLCASSLVAGGLYNEQFFGPGTRLTVL.

The chain couples TRBV5-1 to TRBJ1-2; possible D gene TRBD1, 6 bases. CDR1 and CDR2 (germline): SGHRS, YFSETQ. CDR3 size: 15 residues. Trimming took off 3 bases at V and 0 bases at J, with 12 bases between the two ends. DNA for the CDR3: TGCGCCAGCAGCTCTACAGGGAGTGCTAACTATGGCTACACCTTC. As protein: CASSSTGSANYGYTF. Based on the CDR3 plus reference TRBV5-1 and TRBJ1-2, the full variable domain is KAGVTQTPRYLIKTRGQQVTLSCSPISGHRSVSWYQQTPGQGLQFLFEYFSETQRNKGNFPGRFSGRQFSNSRSEMNVSTLELGDSALYLCASSSTGSANYGYTFGSGTRLTVV.

This chain links TRBV5-1 with TRBJ1-3, with D unclear. The germline V gene has CDR1 SGHRS and CDR2 YFSETQ. The CDR3 covers 15 residues. The V and J ends lost 0 bases and 4 bases respectively, with 11 bases between them. The CDR3 sequence: CASSLGSRLGNTIYF. In DNA form, the CDR3 reads TGCGCCAGCAGCTTGGGGAGCCGACTGGGAAACACCATATATTTT.

V is TRBV7-8 and J is TRBJ1-5; a weak D match, TRBD1 (5 bases). The CDR3 has 15 amino acids. The ends were cut back, 2 bases at V and 4 bases at J, with 12 bases in the middle. Germline loops: CDR1 SGHVS, CDR2 FQNEAQ. CDR3 region: CASSLMSGGNQPQHF. CDR3 DNA: TGTGCCAGCAGCTTAATGTCTGGGGGTAATCAGCCCCAGCATTTT.

The chain is built from TRBV30 and TRBJ2-1, with 9 bases matching TRBD1. The germline CDR1 and CDR2 sequences are GTSNPN and SVGIG (reference sequence). Trimming removed 1 base from V and 9 bases from J; junction bases left unmatched: 4. The CDR3 is made up of 13 amino acids. Here the CDR3 reads CAWSAGQGTEQFF. The DNA of the CDR3 is TGTGCCTGGAGTGCCGGACAGGGGACTGAGCAGTTCTTC.

This rearrangement joins TRBV11-2 to TRBJ2-3; 7 nucleotides match TRBD2. The CDR3 runs 18 residues. J gave up 0 bases and V 2 bases, and 11 bases lay outside the gene matches. The germline gives CDR1 SGHAT, CDR2 FQNNGV. CDR3 amino acids: CASSLPLDRAGSTDTQYF. The CDR3 nucleotides read TGTGCCAGCAGCTTACCCTTAGATCGAGCGGGGAGCACAGATACGCAGTATTTT.

The chain employs TRBV11-2 and TRBJ2-5, with D perhaps assigned TRBD1 or TRBD2 (6 bases each). Germline V gene sequence: CDR1 SGHAT, CDR2 FQNNGV. The germline V and J ends were trimmed by 2 bases and 5 bases, with 12 bases remaining between them. CDR3 length equals 14 residues. CDR3 sequence: CASSLTRGGETQYF. For the CDR3, the DNA is TGTGCCAGCAGCTTAACGCGAGGGGGGGAGACCCAGTACTTC.

Turning to this clone: A read error may produce the germline difference seen at one junction end. The chain joins TRBV4-1 to TRBJ1-1, with D unclear. This CDR3 comprises 14 residues. The germline V gene has CDR1 MGHRA and CDR2 YSYEKL. The CDR3 DNA follows: TGCGCCAGCAGTCAAGAGAGACCAAACACTGAAGCTTTCTTT. It specifies CASSQERPNTEAFF.